These T cell receptor beta chains were read from a single sample in a study of cytomegalovirus exposure and HLA in healthy donors. The method was immunoSEQ multiplex PCR; TCRdb's version includes in-frame clones alone and lacks a portion of them. The sample carries about 77,000 clones, nearly 80% recorded once. The sample consisted of PBMCs. The receptors come from a man aged 35-49 years in good health and CMV-seronegative. Both conserved end residues are trimmed from each CDR3. Fields, in order: D gene, J gene, V gene, CDR3 protein. A D gene is named only where the DNA matches it firmly.

TRBD1 TRBJ2-7 TRBV2 ASRGRQGAQAHEQY
. TRBJ1-5 TRBV6-1 ASSREINQPQH
TRBD1 TRBJ1-5 TRBV28 ASIKPGQGLQPQH
TRBD2 TRBJ2-3 TRBV7-9 AGVQRGRETDTQY
TRBD1 TRBJ1-2 TRBV5-4 ASSLPGQTYGYT
TRBD1 TRBJ2-5 TRBV15 ATRNRGFGETQY
TRBD1 TRBJ2-2 TRBV7-2 ASSWGTGLKSGELF
TRBD1 TRBJ1-4 TRBV28 ASTASGTGGEKLF
. TRBJ2-3 TRBV9 ASSVPLEESTDTQY
TRBD1 TRBJ2-3 TRBV19 ASSLDRAGTDTQY
. TRBJ2-4 TRBV27 ASSTSGQGYIQY
TRBD1 TRBJ1-2 TRBV6-1 ASSAQGTGIGGYT
. TRBJ1-3 TRBV18 ASSSRENTIY
. TRBJ2-1 TRBV7-9 ASSADTPNEQF
TRBD1 TRBJ1-2 TRBV5-1 ASSPGTGTPFYGYT
. TRBJ1-5 TRBV15 ATSVTPRAGQPQH
TRBD2 TRBJ2-7 TRBV19 ASSTAGLAGLEQY
. TRBJ1-1 TRBV15 ATSRDPAGNTEAF
. TRBJ2-7 TRBV6-5 ASSYGQVNSYEQY
TRBD1 TRBJ2-3 TRBV27 ASSLPGQFRTDTQY
. TRBJ1-1 TRBV10-2 ASSRDTYTEAF
TRBD2 TRBJ2-2 TRBV7-2 ASSLTSGREPNTGELF
TRBD1 TRBJ1-2 TRBV5-1 ASSLGDRAEYGYT
. TRBJ1-1 TRBV7-2 ASSLGGGGTLNTEAF
. TRBJ1-2 TRBV28 ASSLSTRGGYT
TRBD1 TRBJ1-4 TRBV18 ASSPQGAGEKLF
TRBD2 TRBJ2-7 TRBV6-4 ASPSGTSGRPPYEQY
. TRBJ2-3 TRBV1 TSSHGGFNTQY
. TRBJ1-1 TRBV7-9 ASTRSGGDTEAF
. TRBJ1-5 TRBV25-1 ASSEGVSQPQH
TRBD1 . TRBV5-1 ASKTGSSYEQY
TRBD2 TRBJ2-2 TRBV7-6 ASSLGSAGEGTGELF
. TRBJ2-7 TRBV9 ASSVDGAGSYEQY
. TRBJ2-1 TRBV6-5 ASSYSREQF
TRBD2 TRBJ2-5 TRBV6-1 ASSELSGGPETQY
. TRBJ2-1 TRBV5-8 ASSLGLAVGNEQF
. TRBJ2-7 TRBV5-1 ASSFGYEQY
. TRBJ1-1 TRBV5-1 ASSLTGLGAEAF
. TRBJ1-4 TRBV30 AWSVRGPEKLF
. TRBJ2-6 TRBV6-5 ASSSFDSGANVLT
. TRBJ1-1 TRBV6-6 ASKWGDTEAF
TRBD1 TRBJ2-7 TRBV4-2 ASSRTGGNYEQY
TRBD1 TRBJ2-7 TRBV6-6 ASSYGGTGYYEQY
. TRBJ2-7 TRBV29-1 SAGRTYEQY
TRBD1 TRBJ1-5 TRBV6-6 ASTTGGSQPQH
. TRBJ2-7 TRBV5-8 ASSLAGGSNEQY